This T cell receptor beta chain originates from a study of blood T cells in healthy people across ages. In the study overall: Template switching captured about one barcoded beta molecule per two T cells. Study observations and caveats: No conclusive comparison of naive versus antigen-experienced cells was possible with unsorted PBMCs. Among T cells, TCR beta diversity per million cells dropped roughly linearly as age rose.

Note on this clonotype: What it binds is unknown.

Germline V gene lookup returns CDR1 MNHEY and CDR2 SVGEGT. CDR3 length: 17 residues. V shed 0 bases, J shed 12 bases, and the junction held 13 bases outside the gene matches. Sample-barcoded 5' priming and a J-beta primer mix drove a second PCR of roughly 6 to 12 cycles. TCRdb reanalysed the 5' RACE reads using MiXCR and keeps one entry per CDR3 protein. Of about 640,000 distinct CDR3 sequences listed, under 70% are singletons. V usage is TRBV6-2 or TRBV6-3 and J usage is TRBJ2-1; 11 positions match TRBD2. The origin of this receptor is a man in his fifties or sixties in good health. Sequencing input: blood. In DNA form, the CDR3 reads TGTGCCAGCAGTTACTCTGGTACTAGCGGGGGCCGAAGGGTGCAGTTCTTC. Amino acids: CASSYSGTSGGRRVQFF.